This T cell receptor beta chain was obtained from a study of control samples from healthy donors and cancer patients. TCRdb's copy holds only in-frame clones and misses some; the assay was immunoSEQ multiplex PCR. The table lists some 110,000 clones, about 83% of them singletons. The CDR3 is 16 residues long. Trimming took 4 bases from V and 0 from J, leaving 14 bases between them. The germline V gene has CDR1 LNHDA and CDR2 SQIVND (reference sequence). The origin of this receptor is a woman between 50 and 59 years old in good health. The chain employs TRBV19 and TRBJ2-3; TRBD2 might be the D (5 bases). The specimen was blood. The CDR3 DNA is TGTGCCAGTAGTAATTGGCTAGCAGCTAGCACAGATACGCAGTATTTT. Translated, it gives CASSNWLAASTDTQYF.